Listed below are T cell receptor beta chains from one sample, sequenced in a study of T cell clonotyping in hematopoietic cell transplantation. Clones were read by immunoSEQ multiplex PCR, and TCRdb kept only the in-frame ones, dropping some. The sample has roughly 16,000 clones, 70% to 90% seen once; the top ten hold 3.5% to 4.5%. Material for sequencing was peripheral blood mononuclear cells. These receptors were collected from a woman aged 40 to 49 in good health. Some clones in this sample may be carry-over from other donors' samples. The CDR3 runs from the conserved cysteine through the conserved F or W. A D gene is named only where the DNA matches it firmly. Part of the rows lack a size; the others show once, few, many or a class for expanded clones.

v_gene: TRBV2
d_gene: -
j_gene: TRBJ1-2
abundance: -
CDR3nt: TGTGCCAGCAGTGGATGGGCTCGACGGCATGGCTACACCTTC
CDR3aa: CASSGWARRHGYTF

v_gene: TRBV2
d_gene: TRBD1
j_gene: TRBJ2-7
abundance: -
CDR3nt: TGTGCCAGCAAGGGACAGGGAAGCTCCTACGAGCAGTACTTC
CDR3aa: CASKGQGSSYEQYF

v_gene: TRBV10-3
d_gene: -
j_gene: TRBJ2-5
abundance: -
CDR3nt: TGTGCCATCAGTGAGGCACAGACTGGCCAAGAGACCCAGTACTTC
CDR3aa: CAISEAQTGQETQYF

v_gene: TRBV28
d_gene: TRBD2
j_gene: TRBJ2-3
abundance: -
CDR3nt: TGTGCCAGCAGTGCGTCTAGCGGGGCAGATACGCAGTATTTT
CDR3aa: CASSASSGADTQYF

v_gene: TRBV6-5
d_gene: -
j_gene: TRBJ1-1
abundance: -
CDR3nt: TGTGCCAGCAGTTACTCTGGGTGGTCGGGCACTGAAGCTTTCTTT
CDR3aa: CASSYSGWSGTEAFF

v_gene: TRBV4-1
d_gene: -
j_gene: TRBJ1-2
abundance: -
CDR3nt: TGCGCCAGCAGCCAAGAGGATAGAGGGGGCTACACCTTC
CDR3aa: CASSQEDRGGYTF

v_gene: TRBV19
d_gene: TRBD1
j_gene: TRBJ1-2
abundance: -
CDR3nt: TGTGCCAGTACCGCGGGACAGCGATATGGCTACACCTTC
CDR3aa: CASTAGQRYGYTF

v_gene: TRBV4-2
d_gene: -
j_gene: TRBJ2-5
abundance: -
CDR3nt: TGTGCCAGCAGCCAATCTCATTCTCCCCAAGAGACCCAGTACTTC
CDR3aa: CASSQSHSPQETQYF

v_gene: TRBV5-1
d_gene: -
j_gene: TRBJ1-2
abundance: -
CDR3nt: TGCGCCAGCAGCCCCTCGACGGGAATCTCGGGCGGCTACACCTTC
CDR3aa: CASSPSTGISGGYTF

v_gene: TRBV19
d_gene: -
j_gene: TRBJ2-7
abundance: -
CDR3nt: TGTGCCAGTAGTATCGGGGAAGAGCAGTACTTC
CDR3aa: CASSIGEEQYF

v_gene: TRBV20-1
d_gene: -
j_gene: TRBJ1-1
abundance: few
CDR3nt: TGCAGTGCTTCGGACCCGCCTGAAGCTCTCTTT
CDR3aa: CSASDPPEALF

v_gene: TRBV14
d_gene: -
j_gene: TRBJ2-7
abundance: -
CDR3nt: TGTGCCAGCAGCCAAGGGACGGCCGTTAACGAGCAGTACTTC
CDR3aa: CASSQGTAVNEQYF

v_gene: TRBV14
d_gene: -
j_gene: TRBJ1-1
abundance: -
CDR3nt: TGTGCCAGCAGCCAAGTTAATCAGGGGCTTGCTTTCTTT
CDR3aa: CASSQVNQGLAFF

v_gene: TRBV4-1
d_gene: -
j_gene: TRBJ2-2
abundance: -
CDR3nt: TGCGCCAGCAGCCAAGTGGTCTCCAATATCGCCGGGGAGCTGTTTTTT
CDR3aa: CASSQVVSNIAGELFF

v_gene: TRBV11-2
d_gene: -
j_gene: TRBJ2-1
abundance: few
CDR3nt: TGTGCCAGCAGCTTACTCAGTAGTTACAATGAGCAGTTCTTC
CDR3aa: CASSLLSSYNEQFF